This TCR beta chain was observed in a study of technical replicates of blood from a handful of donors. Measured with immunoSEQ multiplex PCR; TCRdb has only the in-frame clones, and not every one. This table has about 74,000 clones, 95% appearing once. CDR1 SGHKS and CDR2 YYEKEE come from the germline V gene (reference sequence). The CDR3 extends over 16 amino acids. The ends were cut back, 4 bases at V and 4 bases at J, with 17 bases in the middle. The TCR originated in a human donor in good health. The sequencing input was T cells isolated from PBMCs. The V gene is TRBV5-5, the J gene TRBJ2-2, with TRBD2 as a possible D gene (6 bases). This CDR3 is CASSPWVGSSTGELFF. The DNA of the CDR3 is TGTGCCAGCAGCCCGTGGGTCGGGAGCTCCACCGGGGAGCTGTTTTTT. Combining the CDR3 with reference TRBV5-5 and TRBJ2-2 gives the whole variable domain DAGVTQSPTHLIKTRGQQVTLRCSPISGHKSVSWYQQVLGQGPQFIFQYYEKEERGRGNFPDRFSARQFPNYSSELNVNALLLGDSALYLCASSPWVGSSTGELFFGEGSRLTVL.